This TCR beta chain came from a study of memory CD4+ T cells and cytomegalovirus serostatus. The overall study: Of the healthy Belgian adults, fewer than 10 were CMV seropositive and 24 seronegative.

The CDR3 has 11 residues. Trimming removed 7 bases from V and 5 bases from J, with 9 bases in between. Germline-derived CDR1 and CDR2 are SGHRS and YFSETQ. Only a few counts were recorded for this clone. No antigen is known for it. Data came from immunoSEQ multiplex PCR; TCRdb stores just in-frame clones and leaves some out. The profile shows 40,000 to 45,000 clones, roughly 77% of them singletons. Study observations and caveats: CD4+ memory repertoires contained 67 of 164 reported CMV TCRbeta sequences.

Single viable CD3+CD4+CD8-CD45RO+ cells were sorted as the memory CD4+ T cells. After thawing, CD4+ T cells were positively selected. Sequenced input: memory CD4+ T cells from blood. The receptor was isolated from an adult in good health and CMV-seronegative. This chain links TRBV5-1 with TRBJ2-5; possibly TRBD2 for D (5 bases). CDR3 in amino acids: CASLGAETQYF. The CDR3 nucleotides are TGCGCCAGCCTGGGAGCCGAGACCCAGTACTTC.